The 7 T cell receptor beta chains reported below all come from one sample, sequenced in a study of T cells in Graves' hyperthyroidism and ophthalmopathy. Researchers amplified the TCR beta CDR3 regions from RNA transcripts. The primer set for the first-round RT-PCR of the TCR CDR3 was HTBI. Via MiXCR, TCRdb re-called the multiplex PCR reads, giving one row per CDR3 protein. The data hold 660,000 or so distinct CDR3 sequences, with under 25% observed a single time. Sequencing was done on a sample of blood. These receptors were collected from a man aged 30-40 years with Graves' ophthalmopathy.

To note about this clonotype: The CDR3 carries no conserved terminal phenylalanine or tryptophan, so it likely arises from a read error. J is TRBJ1-1 and V is TRBV6-1; D not certain. Germline loops: CDR1 MNHNS, CDR2 SASEGT. This CDR3 is built from 13 residues. V was clipped by 2 bases and J by 7 bases, with 11 bases between them. The CDR3 DNA follows: TGTGCCAGCAGTGAATTGGCAGTCGGTGAAGCTTTCCTT. It specifies CASSELAVGEAFL.

The chain carries TRBV4-3 and TRBJ2-1; the D is unclear. V lost 0 bases and J 5 bases, leaving 5 bases between the germline ends. Germline values: CDR1 LGHNA, CDR2 YSLEER. The CDR3 is 13 residues long. The DNA of the CDR3 is TGCGCCAGCAGCCAAGAACGCCACAATGAGCAGTTCTTC. This gives the protein CASSQERHNEQFF.

This chain joins TRBV7-9 and TRBJ2-1; TRBD2 aligns across 12 bases. Trimming took 5 bases from V and 6 from J; bases not matched to a gene: 8. This CDR3 has 16 amino acids. Germline V gene data show CDR1 as SEHNR and CDR2 as FQNEAQ (reference sequence). The CDR3 spells CASSGPGLAGLNEQFF. CDR3 nucleotides: TGTGCCAGCAGCGGTCCGGGACTAGCGGGTCTCAATGAGCAGTTCTTC.

The CDR3 DNA reads as TGTGCCAGCAGCTTAGGGAGGACTAGCGCTGAGTTCTTC. It translates to CASSLGRTSAEFF. The gene calls are TRBV7-2 and TRBJ2-1, with 9 positions matching TRBD2. CDR1 is SGHTA and CDR2 is FQGNSA in the germline V gene. The CDR3 sequence is 13 residues long. The V gene end was trimmed by 1 base and the J gene end by 14 bases; junction bases not matched to a gene: 6.

V usage is TRBV5-1 and J usage is TRBJ2-5, with 12 bases fitting TRBD2. Germline V lookup: CDR1 SGHRS, CDR2 YFSETQ. The ends lost 0 bases at V and 2 bases at J; junction bases unmatched: 8. The CDR3 has 18 amino acids. Here the CDR3 DNA reads TGCGCCAGCAGCTTGGTACCGGGACTAGCGGGTCATCAAGAGACCCAGTACTTC. Encoded protein: CASSLVPGLAGHQETQYF.

The chain combines TRBV5-1 with TRBJ2-2; a weak D match, TRBD2 (7 bases). V lost 3 bases and J lost 0, with 15 bases in between. This CDR3 has 17 amino acids. From germline, CDR1 is SGHRS and CDR2 YFSETQ. CDR3: CASSWGGQTANTGELFF. CDR3 bases: TGCGCCAGCAGCTGGGGGGGGCAGACCGCGAACACCGGGGAGCTGTTTTTT.

The V call is TRBV19, the J call TRBJ1-1; no firm D call. Germline loops: CDR1 LNHDA, CDR2 SQIVND (reference sequence). The CDR3 is 13 residues long. V lost 6 bases to trimming and J lost 3 bases, with 11 bases between them. This CDR3 reads CASRERVDTEAFF. The DNA for the CDR3 is TGTGCCAGTAGAGAGCGGGTTGACACTGAAGCTTTCTTT.